Listed below are T cell receptor beta chains from one sample, sequenced in a study of identical twins. TCRdb processed the 5' RACE reads anew with MiXCR; each CDR3 protein has one entry. The data hold about 220,000 distinct CDR3 sequences, with approximately 5.9% observed a single time. These data also featured in a second study, about T cells expressing NK-cell markers.

Sequencing was performed on CD8+ T cells sorted from blood. The source is a woman aged 18-30 years in good health. CDR3s include the opening cysteine and the closing phenylalanine or tryptophan. The D gene is left open where the match is weak. Rows may omit the clone size; those that give it use once, few, many or a size class.

few,TRBV10-3,TRBJ2-7,-,CAISEYTEQYF,TGTGCCATCAGTGAGTATACCGAGCAGTACTTC
many,TRBV5-1,TRBJ2-3,-,CASSFQTLRTTDTQYF,TGCGCCAGCAGCTTTCAGACGTTACGGACCACAGATACGCAGTATTTT
few,TRBV27,TRBJ2-1,TRBD2,CASMGWATSGDTSYNEQFF,TGTGCCAGCATGGGTTGGGCAACTAGCGGGGACACTTCCTACAATGAGCAGTTCTTC
-,TRBV11-2,TRBJ2-1,-,CASSSGRDHEQFF,TGTGCCAGCAGCTCCGGCAGGGACCATGAGCAGTTCTTC
-,TRBV7-8,TRBJ1-1,TRBD1,CASSRRTGINTEAFF,TGTGCCAGCAGCCGACGGACAGGGATAAACACTGAAGCTTTCTTT
many,TRBV12-3/TRBV12-4,TRBJ1-1,-,CASLLDGVNTEAFF,TGTGCCAGCCTCTTGGACGGAGTTAACACTGAAGCTTTCTTT
few,TRBV6-5,TRBJ2-3,TRBD2,CASSYERGTDTQYF,TGTGCCAGCAGTTACGAGCGGGGGACAGATACGCAGTATTTT
-,TRBV15,TRBJ2-7,-,CATKSDSSYEQYF,TGTGCCACCAAGAGTGACTCCTCCTACGAGCAGTACTTC
-,TRBV7-6,TRBJ1-1,-,CASGGGFSKAFF,TGTGCCAGCGGGGGGGGGTTCTCTAAAGCTTTCTTT
many,TRBV4-3,TRBJ2-1,TRBD1,CASSQGTGGYNEQFF,TGCGCCAGCAGCCAAGGGACAGGGGGTTACAATGAGCAGTTCTTC
-,TRBV7-9,TRBJ1-3,TRBD1,CASSRDRDSGNTIYF,TGTGCCAGCAGCCGGGACAGGGACTCTGGAAACACCATATATTTT
few,TRBV19,TRBJ2-7,-,CASSMAGGYEQYF,TGTGCCAGTAGTATGGCCGGGGGCTACGAGCAGTACTTC
many,TRBV28,TRBJ2-3,-,CASRRGTDTQYF,TGTGCCAGCAGACGGGGCACAGATACGCAGTATTTT
once,TRBV29-1,TRBJ1-2,TRBD1,CSDQGQYGYTF,TGCAGCGACCAGGGACAGTATGGCTACACCTTC
-,TRBV11-2,TRBJ2-4,-,CASSLTYILVAKNIQYF,TGTGCCAGCAGCTTGACTTACATTCTCGTAGCCAAAAACATTCAGTACTTC
-,TRBV12-3/TRBV12-4,TRBJ1-1,-,CASSSRQGGYTEAFF,TGTGCCAGCAGTTCCAGGCAGGGCGGATACACTGAAGCTTTCTTT
many,TRBV5-1,TRBJ2-1,TRBD2,CASSDGLAGGHYNEQFF,TGCGCCAGCAGCGACGGACTAGCGGGGGGTCACTACAATGAGCAGTTCTTC
-,TRBV4-3,TRBJ2-7,-,CASSPAMGTPTYEQYF,TGCGCCAGCAGCCCAGCGATGGGGACCCCCACCTACGAGCAGTACTTC
-,TRBV7-3,TRBJ2-2,TRBD2,CASSSSGDTGELFF,TGTGCCAGCAGCTCTAGCGGGGACACCGGGGAGCTGTTTTTT
many,TRBV5-1,TRBJ2-7,TRBD2,CASSLSGTRRTDYEQYF,TGCGCCAGCAGCTTGAGCGGGACCCGGCGGACGGATTACGAGCAGTACTTC
medium-sized,TRBV24-1,TRBJ2-3,-,CATSDSSHTQYF,TGTGCCACCAGTGATTCCTCCCATACGCAGTATTTT
-,TRBV6-1,TRBJ2-1,-,CASTVDRVSYNEQFF,TGTGCCAGCACCGTAGACAGAGTTTCCTACAATGAGCAGTTCTTC
many,TRBV10-3,TRBJ1-1,-,CAIRRGSEAFF,TGTGCCATCAGGCGGGGTTCTGAAGCTTTCTTT
-,TRBV29-1,TRBJ2-1,-,CSVEDLRGRPYNEQFF,TGCAGCGTTGAAGATCTGCGTGGAAGACCTTACAATGAGCAGTTCTTC
many,TRBV5-1,TRBJ1-4,-,CASSLAPTGQHFNEKLFF,TGCGCCAGCAGCTTGGCACCGACAGGCCAGCACTTTAATGAAAAACTGTTTTTT
many,TRBV12-3/TRBV12-4,TRBJ2-7,-,CASSLPSSYEQYF,TGTGCCAGCAGCTTGCCTAGTTCGTACGAGCAGTACTTC
-,TRBV12-3/TRBV12-4,TRBJ2-1,-,CASSAPAQGSEQFF,TGTGCCAGCAGTGCCCCGGCACAGGGCAGTGAGCAGTTCTTC
-,TRBV9,TRBJ2-7,-,CASSVGAATYEQYF,TGTGCCAGCAGCGTAGGGGCAGCGACCTACGAGCAGTACTTC
-,TRBV2,TRBJ2-1,-,CASSEARNNEQFF,TGTGCCAGCAGTGAGGCGCGAAACAATGAGCAGTTCTTC
many,TRBV7-9,TRBJ2-2,TRBD2,CASSFVSGDTGELFF,TGTGCCAGCAGCTTCGTTAGCGGGGACACCGGGGAGCTGTTTTTT
many,TRBV7-9,TRBJ2-1,-,CASTPLTGSYNEQFF,TGTGCCAGCACCCCTCTAACGGGCTCCTACAATGAGCAGTTCTTC
-,TRBV27,TRBJ1-1,-,CASSVGQMNTEAFF,TGTGCCAGCAGTGTTGGTCAGATGAACACTGAAGCTTTCTTT
many,TRBV7-9,TRBJ2-4,-,CASSLGNPGDIQYF,TGTGCCAGCAGCCTAGGGAATCCTGGGGACATTCAGTACTTC
-,TRBV11-2,TRBJ2-7,-,CASSFRGSYEQYF,TGTGCCAGCAGCTTTAGGGGGAGCTACGAGCAGTACTTC
medium-sized,TRBV2,TRBJ2-2,-,CASRPDRGNTGELFF,TGTGCCAGCAGACCCGACAGAGGGAACACCGGGGAGCTGTTTTTT
-,TRBV7-9,TRBJ2-1,-,CASSASFGTVEQFF,TGTGCCAGCAGCGCCTCGTTTGGCACGGTTGAGCAGTTCTTC
-,TRBV4-3,TRBJ2-4,-,CASSQGSSLAKNIQYF,TGCGCCAGCAGCCAAGGTTCCAGCCTAGCCAAAAACATTCAGTACTTC
-,TRBV7-9,TRBJ1-2,-,CASSSDSGRIYGYTF,TGTGCCAGCAGCTCAGACTCGGGACGAATCTATGGCTACACCTTC
-,TRBV9,TRBJ2-3,TRBD1,CASSVVPPGTGGTDTQYF,TGTGCCAGCAGCGTAGTGCCTCCCGGGACAGGGGGAACAGATACGCAGTATTTT
many,TRBV9,TRBJ2-7,TRBD1,CASSVGSGTGTYEQYF,TGTGCCAGCAGCGTAGGTTCCGGGACAGGGACCTACGAGCAGTACTTC
few,TRBV7-9,TRBJ2-7,TRBD1,CASSRATGTAKSYAQYF,TGTGCCAGCAGTCGAGCCACCGGGACAGCAAAATCCTACGCGCAGTACTTC
many,TRBV11-2,TRBJ2-1,-,CASSLGVGGEQFF,TGTGCCAGCAGCTTAGGAGTAGGCGGTGAGCAGTTCTTC
-,TRBV7-2,TRBJ2-7,-,CASSFYVAYEQYF,TGTGCCAGCAGCTTTTACGTAGCCTACGAGCAGTACTTC
-,TRBV5-6,TRBJ2-1,TRBD2,CASSWGLGSYNEQFF,TGTGCCAGCAGCTGGGGACTAGGCTCCTACAATGAGCAGTTCTTC
-,TRBV3-1,TRBJ1-4,TRBD1,CASSQPGQNEKLFF,TGTGCCAGCAGCCAACCGGGACAGAATGAAAAACTGTTTTTT
few,TRBV3-1,TRBJ2-7,TRBD1,CASSVYRGTYEQYF,TGTGCCAGCAGTGTATACAGGGGCACCTACGAGCAGTACTTC
-,TRBV25-1,TRBJ2-3,-,CASSEWEFTDTQYF,TGTGCCAGCAGTGAATGGGAGTTCACAGATACGCAGTATTTT
few,TRBV6-2/TRBV6-3,TRBJ2-7,-,CASSYSTDSAKVYF,TGTGCCAGCAGTTACTCGACGGACAGTGCCAAAGTGTACTTC